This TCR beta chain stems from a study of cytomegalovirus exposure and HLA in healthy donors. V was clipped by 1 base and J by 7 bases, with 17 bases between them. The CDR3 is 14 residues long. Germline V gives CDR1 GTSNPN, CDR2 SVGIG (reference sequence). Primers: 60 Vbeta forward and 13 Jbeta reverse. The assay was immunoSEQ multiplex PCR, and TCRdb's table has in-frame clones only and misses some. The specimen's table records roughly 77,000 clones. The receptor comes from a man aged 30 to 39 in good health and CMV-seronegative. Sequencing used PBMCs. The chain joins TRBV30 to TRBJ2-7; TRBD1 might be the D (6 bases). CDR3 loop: CAWSADSSRGEQYF. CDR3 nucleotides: TGTGCCTGGAGTGCGGACAGCTCTAGGGGAGAGCAGTACTTC.